A single sample gave rise to the 18 T cell receptor beta chains below, sequenced in a study of T cell responses to AZD1222 COVID-19 vaccine. The method was immunoSEQ multiplex PCR; TCRdb's version includes in-frame clones alone and lacks a portion of them. The profile shows around 120,000 clones, 85% to 90% of them singletons. The sequencing used peripheral blood, collected on day 0 of AZD1222 vaccination. The receptors here all came from an adult in good health.

This sequence joins TRBV30 and TRBJ2-7; D is perhaps TRBD2 (7 bases). The germline V gene has CDR1 GTSNPN and CDR2 SVGIG (reference sequence). CDR3 length: 14 amino acids. V gave up 2 bases and J gave up 3 bases, with 14 bases separating them. The CDR3 sequence is CAWSYGGPVYEQYF. The CDR3 nucleotides are TGTGCCTGGAGTTACGGGGGGCCGGTCTACGAGCAGTACTTC.

This chain joins TRBV30 and TRBJ1-3; D is ambiguous. CDR1 and CDR2 (germline): GTSNPN, SVGIG (reference sequence). This CDR3 comprises 13 residues. V shed 4 bases and J shed 7 bases, with 14 bases lying between them. In DNA form, the CDR3 reads TGTGCCTGGACCTCACTGGTGGGGAACACCATATATTTT. Translation: CAWTSLVGNTIYF.

In DNA form, the CDR3 reads TGTGCCAGCAGCTTAGGCAGGGGTTCACCCCTCCACTTT. Translated: CASSLGRGSPLHF. This chain joins TRBV7-3 and TRBJ1-6, with D possibly matching TRBD1 (6 bases). Per germline, CDR1 SGHTA and CDR2 FQGTGA. With 2 bases removed from V and 9 bases from J, the gap between germline ends came to 8 bases. CDR3 size: 13 residues.

The count of this clone is one. This chain connects TRBV25-1 to TRBJ1-2, with 8 bases fitting TRBD1. The length of the CDR3 is 14 residues. Germline loops: CDR1 MGHDK, CDR2 SYGVNS. Trimming at V came to 5 bases and at J to 3 bases, leaving 5 bases not matched to a gene. The CDR3: CASSPGGAYYGYTF. The CDR3 DNA sequence: TGTGCCAGCAGTCCAGGGGGCGCTTACTATGGCTACACCTTC.

V is TRBV30 and J is TRBJ1-2, with a possible D match to TRBD1 (6 bases). The germline CDR1 and CDR2 sequences are GTSNPN and SVGIG (reference sequence). The CDR3 runs to 15 residues. Between the trimmed V and J ends, which lost 0 bases and 4 bases, there was a span of 15 bases. The CDR3 bases are TGTGCCTGGAGTGTAGGGGGGGCGAAAGTCTATGGCTACACCTTC. Its translation is CAWSVGGAKVYGYTF. The whole variable domain, remainder taken from reference TRBV30 and TRBJ1-2, is SQTIHQWPATLVQPVGSPLSLECTVEGTSNPNLYWYRQAAGRGLQLLFYSVGIGQISSEVPQNLSASRPQDRQFILSSKKLLLSDSGFYLCAWSVGGAKVYGYTFGSGTRLTVV.

The chain joins TRBV18 to TRBJ2-1, with a tentative D call TRBD1 (7 bases). The CDR3 covers 16 residues. Germline values: CDR1 KGHSH, CDR2 LQKENI. Trimming removed 6 bases from V and 4 bases from J, with 19 bases in between. CDR3 loop: CASSYAGGKMYNEQFF. CDR3 nucleotide sequence: TGTGCCAGCTCCTATGCAGGGGGGAAGATGTACAATGAGCAGTTCTTC.

The chain uses TRBV5-1 and TRBJ2-7; possibly TRBD1 for D (7 bases). This CDR3 is built from 14 residues. The germline V and J ends were trimmed by 3 bases and 2 bases, with 12 bases remaining between them. Per the germline V gene, CDR1 is SGHRS and CDR2 is YFSETQ. CDR3 coding DNA: TGCGCCAGCAGCTCCGCGGGACAGCCCTACGAGCAGTACTTC. It translates to CASSSAGQPYEQYF.

The rearrangement joins TRBV9 to TRBJ1-5; 7 bases fit TRBD1. The CDR3 extends over 15 amino acids. The germline V gene has CDR1 SGDLS and CDR2 YYNGEE. V lost 0 bases to trimming and J lost 2 bases; unmatched junction nucleotides: 2. The CDR3 coding sequence is TGTGCCAGCAGCGTAGACGGACAGGGCAATCAGCCCCAGCATTTT. It codes for CASSVDGQGNQPQHF.

The chain employs TRBV5-4 and TRBJ1-4; 9 nucleotides line up with TRBD1. This CDR3 spans 15 amino acids. From germline, CDR1 is SGHNT and CDR2 YYREEE (reference sequence). Trimming took 1 base from V and 7 from J; bases not matched to a gene: 5. CDR3 DNA sequence: TGTGCCAGCAGCTTGCCCGGACAGGGGTTTGAAAAACTGTTTTTT. Translating it yields CASSLPGQGFEKLFF.

The chain carries TRBV28 and TRBJ1-4; 7 bases fit TRBD1. Germline V lookup: CDR1 MDHEN, CDR2 SYDVKM. Trimming removed 5 bases from V and 3 bases from J; junction bases left unmatched: 6. The CDR3 extends over 15 amino acids. CDR3 nucleotide sequence: TGTGCCAGCAGTAGCCGGAGGGGGCCTAATGAAAAACTGTTTTTT. It encodes CASSSRRGPNEKLFF.

J is TRBJ1-5 and V is TRBV19, with 7 nucleotides matching TRBD1. The CDR3 has 15 amino acids. Unmatched junction bases numbered 4, after V lost 2 bases and J lost 3 bases. The V gene's germline CDR1 is LNHDA and CDR2 SQIVND (reference sequence). The chain's CDR3 is CASSIRRGVNQPQHF. The DNA of the CDR3 is TGTGCCAGTAGTATACGCAGGGGGGTCAATCAGCCCCAGCATTTT.

The chain links TRBV14 to TRBJ1-1, with D unclear. The germline V and J ends were trimmed by 2 bases and 1 base, with 5 bases remaining between them. Germline V lookup: CDR1 SGHDN, CDR2 FVKESK. This CDR3 is 13 amino acids long. CDR3 residues: CASSQFGNTEAFF. Written as DNA, the CDR3 is TGTGCCAGCAGCCAATTCGGGAACACTGAAGCTTTCTTT. The variable domain in full, with the rest retrieved from reference TRBV14 and TRBJ1-1, is EAGVTQFPSHSVIEKGQTVTLRCDPISGHDNLYWYRRVMGKEIKFLLHFVKESKQDESGMPNNRFLAERTGGTYSTLKVQPAELEDSGVYFCASSQFGNTEAFFGQGTRLTVV.

The V and J genes are TRBV24-1 and TRBJ2-7; D is unclear. The CDR3 runs 14 residues. V shed 3 bases and J shed 3 bases, with 11 bases lying between them. The germline V gene has CDR1 KGHDR and CDR2 SFDVKD. Here the CDR3 reads CATSDGLDGYEQYF. The CDR3 region has the DNA TGTGCCACCAGTGATGGGTTGGACGGCTACGAGCAGTACTTC.

The chain couples TRBV6-5 to TRBJ1-1, with a weak D call TRBD1 (5 bases). Trimming removed 6 bases at V and 0 bases at J, with 14 bases between. Germline V CDR1 and CDR2: MNHEY, SVGAGI. The length of the CDR3 is 15 residues. The CDR3 nucleotides are TGTGCCAGCAGGTCCACAGGACGGATGAACACTGAAGCTTTCTTT. It translates to CASRSTGRMNTEAFF.

This chain connects TRBV20-1 to TRBJ1-2; weak D call: TRBD1 (6 bases). CDR3 size: 14 residues. V dropped 3 bases and J dropped 6 bases, with 17 bases sitting between them. CDR1 is DFQATT and CDR2 is SNEGSKA in the germline V gene (reference sequence). This CDR3 is CSASPGQPRDGYTF. CDR3 DNA: TGCAGTGCTAGTCCCGGACAGCCTCGTGATGGCTACACCTTC.

V usage is TRBV10-3 and J usage is TRBJ1-2; D remains ambiguous. This CDR3 is 14 amino acids long. Trimming took off 1 base at V and 6 bases at J, with 12 bases between the two ends. Per the germline V gene, CDR1 is ENHRY and CDR2 is SYGVKD. The CDR3 here is CAISEFGFVDGYTF. The CDR3 coding sequence is TGTGCCATCAGTGAGTTCGGGTTTGTCGATGGCTACACCTTC.

This clone was found once. The chain uses TRBV19 and TRBJ2-7, with D maybe TRBD1 (6 bases). Germline CDR1 and CDR2: LNHDA and SQIVND (reference sequence). Trimming pared 5 bases from V and 2 bases from J, leaving 16 bases between. The CDR3 has 15 residues. The DNA for the CDR3 is TGTGCCAGTAGTCCGACACGGGACAAGACCTACGAGCAGTACTTC. It encodes CASSPTRDKTYEQYF. Full variable domain (rest looked up from reference TRBV19 and TRBJ2-7): DGGITQSPKYLFRKEGQNVTLSCEQNLNHDAMYWYRQDPGQGLRLIYYSQIVNDFQKGDIAEGYSVSREKKESFPLTVTSAQKNPTAFYLCASSPTRDKTYEQYFGPGTRLTVT.

This chain joins TRBV2 and TRBJ1-1, with D possibly TRBD1 on 6 matching bases. There are 14 residues in the CDR3. Per the germline V gene, CDR1 is SNHLY and CDR2 is FYNNEI. Deletions cut 3 bases from V and 6 bases from J, with 14 bases between. The CDR3 nucleotides read TGTGCCAGCAGTGACGGGGGGCTACCTTCTGAAGCTTTCTTT. This translates into CASSDGGLPSEAFF.